The present TCR beta chain was sequenced within a study of T cell responses to AZD1222 COVID-19 vaccine. Overall study results and limits: Among those given AZD1222, only five or six were seropositive at baseline. Unmutated regions of variants are reportedly targeted by nearly half of spike-specific TCRs. It should be noted that donors were predominantly white British and more often female, and clonal diversity was possibly underestimated.

The table came from immunoSEQ multiplex PCR; TCRdb's copy has only in-frame clones and leaves some out. The repertoire holds 170,000 or so clones, with 90% to 95% as singletons. Note on this clone: Its matching antigen is unknown.

The germline CDR1 and CDR2 sequences are GTSNPN and SVGIG (reference sequence). The CDR3 has 13 amino acids. Trimming cost V 5 bases and J 2 bases, with 13 bases left between them. V gene TRBV30 combines with J gene TRBJ2-7; D is perhaps TRBD2 (5 bases). This TCR was recovered from an adult who received the MenACWY meningococcal vaccine as a control. Sequenced material: peripheral blood, taken 28 days after the second dose of the MenACWY control vaccine. The CDR3 nucleotides read TGTGCCTGGGCTGACACGGGAACCTACGAGCAGTACTTC. Protein product: CAWADTGTYEQYF.